The rows below give T cell receptor beta chains drawn from one sample of a study of T cell clones after liver transplantation. Sequencing was performed with immunoSEQ multiplex PCR; in TCRdb, only in-frame clones are kept and a portion is missing. The sample lists roughly 80,000 clones, about 82% seen once, with approximately 0.47% in the top ten. The sample consisted of CD4+ T cells from blood, taken about 46 months after liver transplant. These receptors were obtained from a human patient who received a liver transplant. The T cells may come from the graft donor. Each CDR3 is given with its conserved first and last residue. The D gene is left open where the match is weak. Clone size is given for some rows only: seen once, a few or many times, or a class if the clone is expanded.

>NA|NA|TRBJ1-2|TRBV15
CATSRDRTAWGNGYTF
TGTGCCACCAGCAGAGATAGGACAGCATGGGGGAATGGCTACACCTTC
>NA|NA|TRBJ1-1|TRBV6-5
CASTPGGDLNTEAFF
TGTGCCAGCACCCCCGGCGGGGATTTAAACACTGAAGCTTTCTTT
>once|TRBD2|TRBJ2-7|TRBV14
CASSQDYSGRHFSYEQYF
TGTGCCAGCAGCCAAGATTACAGCGGGAGGCATTTCTCCTACGAGCAGTACTTC
>NA|TRBD1|TRBJ1-1|TRBV5-1
CASSSYRGNTEAFF
TGCGCCAGCAGCTCGTACAGGGGTAACACTGAAGCTTTCTTT
>NA|TRBD1|TRBJ1-5|TRBV4-1
CASSQTGGDQPQHF
TGCGCCAGCAGCCAAACAGGGGGAGATCAGCCCCAGCATTTT
>NA|NA|TRBJ1-1|TRBV5-1
CASSLNENTEAFF
TGCGCCAGCAGCTTGAACGAGAACACTGAAGCTTTCTTT
>few|TRBD1|TRBJ2-5|TRBV4-3
CASSQGAGGVETQYF
TGCGCCAGCAGCCAAGGGGCAGGGGGCGTAGAGACCCAGTACTTC
>NA|TRBD2|TRBJ2-1|TRBV27
CASSPHLAGGSYNEQFF
TGTGCCAGCAGTCCTCACCTAGCGGGGGGCTCCTACAATGAGCAGTTCTTC
>NA|TRBD1|TRBJ2-1|TRBV5-4
CASSPQGKAYNEQFF
TGTGCCAGCAGCCCACAGGGGAAGGCCTACAATGAGCAGTTCTTC
>few|NA|TRBJ1-5|TRBV4-1
CASSPGGFNQPQHF
TGCGCCAGCAGCCCGGGGGGTTTTAACCAGCCCCAGCATTTT
>NA|TRBD1|TRBJ2-2|TRBV19
CASSRTGFQGTGELFF
TGTGCCAGTAGTAGGACAGGGTTCCAAGGGACCGGGGAGCTGTTTTTT
>NA|TRBD1|TRBJ2-1|TRBV18
CASSLTQGNEQFF
TGTGCCAGCTCCCTAACACAGGGGAATGAGCAGTTCTTC
>NA|NA|TRBJ1-1|TRBV29-1
CSVGRGGGPTEAFF
TGCAGCGTTGGACGGGGGGGAGGGCCCACTGAAGCTTTCTTT
>NA|NA|TRBJ1-3|TRBV28
CASRPSDRYSGNTIYF
TGTGCCAGCAGACCATCGGACAGATACTCTGGAAACACCATATATTTT
>NA|NA|TRBJ1-1|TRBV27
CASRWTPGPMNTEAFF
TGTGCCAGCAGATGGACCCCAGGGCCTATGAACACTGAAGCTTTCTTT
>NA|NA|TRBJ1-5|TRBV4-1
CASSQDNLYSNQPQHF
TGCGCCAGCAGCCAGGACAACCTATATAGCAATCAGCCCCAGCATTTT
>few|TRBD1|TRBJ2-1|TRBV14
CASSQVGQLRAEQFF
TGTGCCAGCAGCCAAGTGGGACAGCTCCGAGCTGAGCAGTTCTTC
>NA|TRBD1|TRBJ2-7|TRBV4-1
CASSQSSWTGLWGEQYF
TGCGCCAGCAGCCAATCATCCTGGACAGGGCTCTGGGGAGAGCAGTACTTC
>NA|NA|TRBJ2-3|TRBV29-1
CSALGTPKRTDTQYF
TGCAGCGCTTTGGGGACGCCTAAACGAACAGATACGCAGTATTTT
>NA|TRBD1|TRBJ2-7|TRBV28
CASSSPSRGRGSYEQYF
TGTGCCAGCAGTTCACCGTCGCGTGGCAGGGGGTCCTACGAGCAGTACTTC
>NA|NA|TRBJ1-2|TRBV4-3
CASSQDPGASYGYTF
TGCGCCAGCAGCCAAGACCCGGGGGCGAGCTATGGCTACACCTTC
>NA|NA|TRBJ1-5|TRBV6-1
CASSDIQGSFNQPQHF
TGTGCCAGCAGTGATATCCAGGGAAGTTTCAATCAGCCCCAGCATTTT
>NA|TRBD1|TRBJ1-1|TRBV5-1
CASSLDRGTTEAFF
TGCGCCAGCAGCCTGGACAGGGGGACCACTGAAGCTTTCTTT
>NA|TRBD2|TRBJ2-2|TRBV9
CASSSGASPAGELFF
TGTGCCAGCAGCAGCGGGGCCTCACCCGCCGGGGAGCTGTTTTTT
>few|NA|TRBJ1-1|TRBV11-2
CASSPVLRGNTEAFF
TGTGCCAGCAGCCCTGTATTACGGGGAAACACTGAAGCTTTCTTT
>NA|TRBD2|TRBJ2-5|TRBV10-3
CAISPGGTETQYF
TGTGCCATCAGTCCCGGGGGGACGGAGACCCAGTACTTC
>NA|TRBD1|TRBJ1-1|TRBV25-1
CASSGDRNTEAFF
TGTGCCAGCAGTGGGGACAGGAACACTGAAGCTTTCTTT
>NA|NA|TRBJ2-2|TRBV2
CASSVQGGGELFF
TGTGCCAGCAGTGTGCAGGGGGGCGGGGAGCTGTTTTTT
>NA|NA|TRBJ2-4|TRBV27
CASSLKNIQYF
TGTGCCAGCAGTTTAAAAAACATTCAGTACTTC
>NA|NA|TRBJ2-5|TRBV14
CASSQVKKTQYF
TGTGCCAGCAGCCAAGTAAAGAAGACCCAGTACTTC
>NA|TRBD2|TRBJ2-3|TRBV7-2
CASMSLAGADTQYF
TGTGCCAGCATGAGTCTAGCGGGAGCTGATACGCAGTATTTT
>few|TRBD1|TRBJ1-2|TRBV7-3
CASSSRTGGGYTF
TGTGCCAGCAGCTCTAGGACAGGGGGCGGCTACACCTTC
>NA|NA|TRBJ2-2|TRBV5-1
CASSLEDTYTGELFF
TGCGCCAGCAGCTTGGAGGACACCTACACCGGGGAGCTGTTTTTT
>NA|TRBD1|TRBJ2-3|TRBV29-1
CSVHRRQGAIADTQYF
TGCAGCGTACACAGACGACAGGGGGCGATCGCAGATACGCAGTATTTT
>NA|NA|TRBJ2-5|TRBV20-1
CSARAGETQYF
TGCAGTGCTAGGGCAGGAGAGACCCAGTACTTC
>NA|TRBD2|TRBJ2-3|TRBV7-9
CASSLVGGGKNTQYF
TGTGCCAGCAGCTTAGTAGGCGGGGGAAAGAATACGCAGTATTTT
>once|NA|TRBJ2-6|TRBV4-1
CASSQGNLNSGANVLTF
TGCGCCAGCAGCCAAGGGAACCTCAACTCTGGGGCCAACGTCCTGACTTTC
>NA|NA|TRBJ2-3|TRBV29-1
CSVDVSAGADTQYF
TGCAGCGTTGATGTGTCAGCTGGCGCAGATACGCAGTATTTT
>NA|NA|TRBJ1-4|TRBV6-5
CASRKGVYEKLFF
TGTGCCAGCCGAAAGGGAGTGTACGAAAAACTGTTTTTT
>few|NA|TRBJ2-7|TRBV10-2
CASSESGSLSYEQYF
TGCGCCAGCAGTGAGTCAGGGTCTCTCTCCTACGAGCAGTACTTC
>NA|TRBD1|TRBJ1-2|TRBV7-2
CASSQGQDYGYTF
TGTGCCAGCAGCCAAGGACAGGACTATGGCTACACCTTC
>NA|NA|TRBJ2-1|TRBV7-9
CASSSRRVDRSYNEQFF
TGTGCCAGCAGCTCGCGCAGGGTTGACAGATCCTACAATGAGCAGTTCTTC
>few|NA|TRBJ1-2|TRBV4-3
CASSQGITWRAEPNYGYTF
TGCGCCAGCAGCCAAGGGATCACATGGAGGGCAGAGCCCAACTATGGCTACACCTTC
>few|NA|TRBJ1-2|TRBV6-5
CASRVSGVSGYTF
TGTGCCAGCAGAGTATCAGGGGTCTCGGGCTACACCTTC